This passage covers 17 T cell receptor beta chains from one sample sequenced in a study of shared clonotypes between healthy human individuals. Repertoires were generated with immunoSEQ multiplex PCR, while TCRdb's copy carries only in-frame clones and drops some. The sample consists of more than 2,000,000 clones, 85% to 95% of them appearing once. The sequenced material came from naive CD4+ T cells sorted from blood. The subset was: CD45RA+ positively selected. These receptors were taken from a young man in good health.

This clone was recorded once. A junction end diverges from the germline sequence, so it may reflect a read error. The rearrangement links TRBV9 to TRBJ2-7; D might be TRBD1 or TRBD2, each matching 6 bases. Germline V gene sequence: CDR1 SGDLS, CDR2 YYNGEE. The CDR3 covers 12 residues. The CDR3 loop reads CASSPEGGRVSF. The DNA of the CDR3 is TGTGCCAGCAGCCCCGAGGGGGGCAGGGTCTCCTTC.

The chain is built from TRBV5-4 and TRBJ2-1; 7 bases map to TRBD2. Unmatched junction bases numbered 14, after V lost 4 bases and J lost 7 bases. This CDR3 is built from 16 residues. Germline CDR1 is SGHNT and CDR2 is YYREEE (reference sequence). The CDR3 bases are TGTGCCAGCAGCCGGGGCGGGGAGCGGGAAACAAATGAGCAGTTCTTC. Its protein is CASSRGGERETNEQFF.

This clone was counted between two and nine times. V is TRBV14 and J is TRBJ2-2; D not certain. Germline values: CDR1 SGHDN, CDR2 FVKESK. The CDR3 totals 13 residues. Trimming left V 6 bases short and J 3 bases short, with 8 bases between. The CDR3 loop reads CASREWDTGELFF. CDR3 sequence (DNA): TGTGCCAGCAGGGAGTGGGACACCGGGGAGCTGTTTTTT.

This chain connects TRBV25-1 to TRBJ2-1; the match to TRBD2 covers 8 bases. The CDR3 is 14 amino acids. CDR1 is MGHDK, CDR2 SYGVNS, per germline. V lost 4 bases to trimming and J lost 8 bases; unmatched junction nucleotides: 7. The DNA of the CDR3 is TGTGCCAGCAGTGCGGTCAGCGGGAGCTATGAGCAGTTCTTC. It specifies CASSAVSGSYEQFF.

CDR3 DNA: TGCGCCAGCAGCTGGGGGACAGGGTCGCACGAGCAGTTCTTC. Its translation is CASSWGTGSHEQFF. V and J are TRBV5-1 and TRBJ2-1; TRBD1 agrees at 9 bases. J was trimmed by 10 bases and V by 3 bases; bases with no gene match: 8. Germline loops: CDR1 SGHRS, CDR2 YFSETQ. The CDR3 totals 14 residues. The full variable domain, its missing parts supplied by reference TRBV5-1 and TRBJ2-1, is KAGVTQTPRYLIKTRGQQVTLSCSPISGHRSVSWYQQTPGQGLQFLFEYFSETQRNKGNFPGRFSGRQFSNSRSEMNVSTLELGDSALYLCASSWGTGSHEQFFGPGTRLTVL.

V and J are TRBV7-8 and TRBJ2-7; no firm D call. The CDR3 contains 14 residues. Germline V gene data show CDR1 as SGHVS and CDR2 as FQNEAQ. V was trimmed by 0 bases and J by 1 base, leaving 7 bases between them. CDR3 DNA: TGTGCCAGCAGCTTAGCCCCCGGGTCCTACGAGCAGTACTTC. Its translation: CASSLAPGSYEQYF.

The V call is TRBV12-5, the J call TRBJ2-5, with D possibly TRBD1 on 5 matching bases. The CDR3 extends over 13 amino acids. Between the trimmed V and J ends, which lost 0 bases and 4 bases, there was a span of 6 bases. The germline V gene encodes CDR1 LGHNT and CDR2 FRNRAP. The CDR3, as DNA: TGTGCTAGTGGTTTGGTAGGGGTAGAGACCCAGTACTTC. Its translation: CASGLVGVETQYF.

The CDR3 loop is CASGLGDRDDTEAFF. In DNA, the CDR3 is TGTGCTAGTGGTTTGGGTGACAGGGATGACACTGAAGCTTTCTTT. The chain couples TRBV12-5 to TRBJ1-1, with 7 bases that match TRBD1. The CDR3 runs to 15 residues. CDR1 LGHNT and CDR2 FRNRAP come from the germline V gene. V dropped 1 base and J dropped 3; count of bases not matched to a gene: 5.

The genes are TRBV7-9 and TRBJ2-1; 10 positions agree with TRBD2. Germline loops: CDR1 SEHNR, CDR2 FQNEAQ (reference sequence). The CDR3 loop spans 15 amino acids. With 5 bases clipped from V and 7 bases from J, the junction kept 8 bases outside the gene matches. CDR3 amino acids: CASSKLAGWQNEQFF. The CDR3 bases are TGTGCCAGCAGCAAACTAGCGGGATGGCAAAATGAGCAGTTCTTC.

V usage is TRBV30 and J usage is TRBJ1-6; 8 bases align to TRBD1. The CDR3 runs 17 residues. The junction had 5 bases not matched to a gene; V was cut back by 0 bases and J by 1 base. Germline CDR1 and CDR2: GTSNPN and SVGIG (reference sequence). CDR3 coding DNA: TGTGCCTGGAGTGTGGACAGGGTGACATCCTATAATTCACCCCTCCACTTT. This sequence encodes CAWSVDRVTSYNSPLHF.

This clone was found once. V gene TRBV19 combines with J gene TRBJ2-7; D call uncertain. This CDR3 spans 16 amino acids. Trimming shortened V by 0 bases and J by 0 bases, and 12 bases separated the two germline ends. CDR1 is LNHDA, CDR2 SQIVND, per germline (reference sequence). CDR3 in DNA: TGTGCCAGTAGTATAGACCCCGGCGGTACCTCCTACGAGCAGTACTTC. Its translation: CASSIDPGGTSYEQYF.

Regarding this clone: Other DNA sequences in the same sample also yield this CDR3. The genes are TRBV5-8 and TRBJ1-5; D gene uncertain. The CDR3 is 14 amino acids. Per germline, CDR1 SGHTS and CDR2 YDEGEE. The ends were cut back, 0 bases at V and 2 bases at J, with 6 bases in the middle. The CDR3 protein is CASSLEGGNQPQHF. The CDR3 DNA is TGTGCCAGCAGCTTGGAAGGTGGCAATCAGCCCCAGCATTTT.

The chain is built from TRBV5-4 and TRBJ2-2, with D hard to call. Germline V gives CDR1 SGHNT, CDR2 YYREEE (reference sequence). Trimming cost V 2 bases and J 8 bases, with 10 bases left between them. This CDR3 region has 13 residues. The CDR3 bases are TGTGCCAGCAGCTTTTCTTGGGATGGGGAGCTGTTTTTT. Its protein product is CASSFSWDGELFF. Complete variable domain (other parts from reference TRBV5-4 and TRBJ2-2): ETGVTQSPTHLIKTRGQQVTLRCSSQSGHNTVSWYQQALGQGPQFIFQYYREEENGRGNFPPRFSGLQFPNYSSELNVNALELDDSALYLCASSFSWDGELFFGEGSRLTVL.

The CDR3 nucleotides are TGTGCCAGCAGCTTAGCGCGAATCAATCAGCCCCAGCATTTT. It specifies CASSLARINQPQHF. This chain uses TRBV7-2 with TRBJ1-5; D call uncertain. The germline CDR1 and CDR2 sequences are SGHTA and FQGNSA. The CDR3 runs to 14 residues. V lost 0 bases, J lost 3 bases, and 6 bases lay in between. Full variable domain (missing parts from reference TRBV7-2 and TRBJ1-5): GAGVSQSPSNKVTEKGKDVELRCDPISGHTALYWYRQSLGQGLEFLIYFQGNSAPDKSGLPSDRFSAERTGGSVSTLTIQRTQQEDSAVYLCASSLARINQPQHFGDGTRLSIL.

The chain joins TRBV6-1 to TRBJ2-7, with D perhaps matching TRBD1 (6 bases). The V end lost 6 bases, the J end lost 0 bases, and 12 bases lay between the germline ends. This CDR3 spans 14 amino acids. Per germline, CDR1 MNHNS and CDR2 SASEGT. The chain's CDR3 is CASRAGTISYEQYF. In DNA form, the CDR3 reads TGTGCCAGCAGAGCCGGGACAATCTCCTACGAGCAGTACTTC.

The V gene is TRBV19, the J gene TRBJ1-5; possible D gene TRBD1, 6 bases. The CDR3 sequence is 16 residues long. The ends were cut back, 9 bases at V and 1 base at J, with 19 bases in the middle. The germline V gene encodes CDR1 LNHDA and CDR2 SQIVND (reference sequence). The DNA of the CDR3 is TGTGCCAGCGACAAGGGGCAGGGGATGAGCAATCAGCCCCAGCATTTT. It encodes CASDKGQGMSNQPQHF.

This chain links TRBV18 with TRBJ2-7; perhaps TRBD1 as D (6 bases). V dropped 3 bases and J dropped 9 bases, with 12 bases sitting between them. The germline gives CDR1 KGHSH, CDR2 LQKENI. This CDR3 has 12 amino acids. Written as DNA, the CDR3 is TGTGCCAGCTCACCGGGGGCCCCGGGGCAGTACTTC. Its translation is CASSPGAPGQYF.